This TCR beta chain appears in the sequencing data of a study of response to subunit inactivated influenza vaccine. V was clipped by 8 bases and J by 5 bases, with 6 bases between them. This CDR3 has 10 residues. CDR1 is SNHLY and CDR2 is FYNNEI in the germline V gene. This clonotype was found a few times. MiXCR, applied by TCRdb to the RT-PCR reads, yields one record per CDR3 protein. The sample holds some 150,000 distinct CDR3 sequences, 10% to 15% seen once. The sample also formed part of further work on T cells expressing NK-cell markers. According to that study: A 5'RACE template switching approach incorporating UMIs was used to make TCR beta cDNA. Cells sorted as CD3+CD56+NKG2C+, CD3+CD56+NKG2C- and CD3+CD56-NKG2C+ T cells supplied the TCR beta repertoires. As a fraction of CD8+ T cells, dominant NKG2C+ clonotypes reached about 1.0-7.5% in six donors. Several donors' CD3+CD56-NKG2C+ cells were dominated by the same clonotypes. Whether the expanded NKG2C+ T cell clones recognized HCMV remained unclear.

This specimen was CD8+ T cells sorted from PBMCs, taken 12 days after vaccination. J is TRBJ2-5 and V is TRBV2; D not certain. The receptor was derived from a man aged 45-60 years who received an inactivated influenza vaccine. CDR3 in DNA: TGTGCCAGCTACGGCGAGACCCAGTACTTC. Protein sequence: CASYGETQYF.